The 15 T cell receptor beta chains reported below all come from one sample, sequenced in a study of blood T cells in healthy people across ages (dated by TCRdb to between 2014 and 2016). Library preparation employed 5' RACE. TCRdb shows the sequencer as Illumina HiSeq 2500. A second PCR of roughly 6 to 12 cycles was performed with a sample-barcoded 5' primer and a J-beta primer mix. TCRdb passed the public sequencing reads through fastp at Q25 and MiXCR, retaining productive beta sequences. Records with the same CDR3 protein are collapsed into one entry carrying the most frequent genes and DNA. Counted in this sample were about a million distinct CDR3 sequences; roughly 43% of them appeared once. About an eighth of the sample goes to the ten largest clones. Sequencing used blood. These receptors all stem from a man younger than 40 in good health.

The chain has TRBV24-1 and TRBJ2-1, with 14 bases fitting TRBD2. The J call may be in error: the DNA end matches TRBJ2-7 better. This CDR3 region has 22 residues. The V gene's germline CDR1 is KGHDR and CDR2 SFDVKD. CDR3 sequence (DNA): TGTGCCACCAGTGATTCACTTTCCGGACTAGCGGGGGGACGGAGCTCCTACAATGAGCAGTACTTC. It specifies CATSDSLSGLAGGRSSYNEQYF.

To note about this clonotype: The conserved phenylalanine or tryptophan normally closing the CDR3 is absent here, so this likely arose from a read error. The CDR3 nucleotides read TGCAGCGCTGAGACTACCAACTACGAGCAGTACTTA. It translates to CSAETTNYEQYL. The chain couples TRBV29-1 to TRBJ2-7, with D maybe TRBD2 (5 bases). This CDR3 region has 12 residues. Trimming took off 7 bases at V and 3 bases at J, with 13 bases between the two ends. Germline CDR1 SQVTM, CDR2 ANQGSEA.

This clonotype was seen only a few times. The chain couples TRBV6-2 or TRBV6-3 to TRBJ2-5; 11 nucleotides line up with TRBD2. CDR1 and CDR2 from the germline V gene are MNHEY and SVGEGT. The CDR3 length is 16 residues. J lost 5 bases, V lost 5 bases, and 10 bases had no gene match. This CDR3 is CASSRASGGSQETQYF. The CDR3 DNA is TGTGCCAGCAGTCGGGCTAGCGGGGGGTCCCAGGAGACCCAGTACTTC.

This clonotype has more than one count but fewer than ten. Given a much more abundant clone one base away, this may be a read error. CDR3: CASSEAQDSPYNEQYF. The CDR3 coding sequence is TGTGCCAGCAGTGAAGCGCAAGACAGCCCCTACAATGAGCAGTACTTC. The J gene is TRBJ2-7, the V gene TRBV6-1; D is possibly TRBD1 (5 bases). CDR1 and CDR2 from the germline V gene are MNHNS and SASEGT. The CDR3 extends over 16 amino acids. With 0 bases removed from V and 7 bases from J, the gap between germline ends came to 19 bases.

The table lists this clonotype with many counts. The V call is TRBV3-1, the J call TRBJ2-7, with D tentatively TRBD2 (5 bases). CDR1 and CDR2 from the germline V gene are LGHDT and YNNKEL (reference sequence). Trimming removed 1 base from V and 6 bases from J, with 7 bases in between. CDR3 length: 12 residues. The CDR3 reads CASSQASGEQYF. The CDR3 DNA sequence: TGTGCCAGCAGCCAAGCAAGCGGCGAGCAGTACTTC.

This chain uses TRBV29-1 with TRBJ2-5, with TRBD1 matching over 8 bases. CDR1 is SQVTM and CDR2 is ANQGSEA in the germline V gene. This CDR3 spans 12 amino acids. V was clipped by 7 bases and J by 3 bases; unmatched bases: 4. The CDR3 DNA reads TGCAGCGCCGGACAGGGAAAAGAGACCCAGTACTTC. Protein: CSAGQGKETQYF.

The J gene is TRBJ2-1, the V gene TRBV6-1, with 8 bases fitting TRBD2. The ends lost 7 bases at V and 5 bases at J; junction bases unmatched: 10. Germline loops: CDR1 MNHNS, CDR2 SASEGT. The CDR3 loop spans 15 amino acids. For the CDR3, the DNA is TGTGCCAGCATTTCGACGGGGGGGCGTAACAATGAGCAGTTCTTC. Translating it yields CASISTGGRNNEQFF.

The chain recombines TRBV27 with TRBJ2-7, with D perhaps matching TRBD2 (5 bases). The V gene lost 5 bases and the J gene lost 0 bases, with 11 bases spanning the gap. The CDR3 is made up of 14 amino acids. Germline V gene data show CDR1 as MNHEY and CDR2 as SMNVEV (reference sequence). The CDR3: CASSVYGSSYEQYF. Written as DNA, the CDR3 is TGTGCCAGCAGTGTTTATGGGAGCTCCTACGAGCAGTACTTC.

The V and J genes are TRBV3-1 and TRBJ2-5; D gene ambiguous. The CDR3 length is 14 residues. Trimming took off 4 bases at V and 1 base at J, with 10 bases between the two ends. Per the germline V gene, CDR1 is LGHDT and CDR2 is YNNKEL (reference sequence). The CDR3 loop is CASSRLRFQETQYF. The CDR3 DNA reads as TGTGCCAGCAGCCGCCTTAGGTTCCAAGAGACCCAGTACTTC.

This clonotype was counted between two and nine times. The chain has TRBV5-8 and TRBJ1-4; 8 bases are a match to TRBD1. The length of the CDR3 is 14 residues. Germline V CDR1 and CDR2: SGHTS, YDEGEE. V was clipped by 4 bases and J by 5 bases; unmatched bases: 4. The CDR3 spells CASSQTGGNEKLFF. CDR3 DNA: TGTGCCAGCAGCCAAACAGGGGGGAATGAAAAACTGTTTTTT.

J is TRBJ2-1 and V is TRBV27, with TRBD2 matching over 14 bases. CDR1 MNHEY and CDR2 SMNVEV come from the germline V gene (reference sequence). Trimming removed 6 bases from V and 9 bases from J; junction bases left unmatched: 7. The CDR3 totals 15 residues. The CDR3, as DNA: TGTGCCAGCAGATCGGGACTAGCGGGAGCGGGTGAGCAGTTCTTC. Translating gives CASRSGLAGAGEQFF.

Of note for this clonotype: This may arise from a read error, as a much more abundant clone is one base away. CDR3 region: CASSLLSSYNEQYF. The CDR3 coding sequence is TGTGCCAGCAGCCTTTTAAGCTCCTACAATGAGCAGTACTTC. The rearrangement joins TRBV3-1 to TRBJ2-1, with no clear D. The J call may be wrong; the DNA end is better matched by TRBJ2-7. CDR3 length: 14 residues. From germline, CDR1 is LGHDT and CDR2 YNNKEL (reference sequence).

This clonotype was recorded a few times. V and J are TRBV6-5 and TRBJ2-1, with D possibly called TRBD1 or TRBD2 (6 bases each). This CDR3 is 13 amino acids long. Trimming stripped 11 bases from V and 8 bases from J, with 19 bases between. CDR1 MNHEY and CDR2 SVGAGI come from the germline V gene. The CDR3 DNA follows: TGTGCCGCCCAACGAGGGGGGCAAGATGAGCAGTTCTTC. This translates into CAAQRGGQDEQFF.

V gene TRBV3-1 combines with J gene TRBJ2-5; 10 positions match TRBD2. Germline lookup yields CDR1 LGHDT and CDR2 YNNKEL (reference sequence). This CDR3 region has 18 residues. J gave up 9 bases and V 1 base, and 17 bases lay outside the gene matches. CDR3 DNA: TGTGCCAGCAGCCAAGTTTTTCCCAGCGGGGGGGCCCGGGAGGCCCAGTACTTC. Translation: CASSQVFPSGGAREAQYF.

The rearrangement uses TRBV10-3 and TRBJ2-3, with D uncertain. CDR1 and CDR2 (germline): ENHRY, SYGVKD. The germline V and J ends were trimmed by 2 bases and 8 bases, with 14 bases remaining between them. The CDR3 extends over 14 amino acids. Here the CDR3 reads CAISENSAVLTQYF. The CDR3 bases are TGTGCCATCAGTGAGAATTCCGCGGTTCTTACGCAGTATTTT.